A selection of T cell receptor beta chains follows, all from one sample in a study of identical twins. TCRdb passed the 5' RACE reads through MiXCR, listing each CDR3 protein once. The sample lists around 340,000 distinct CDR3 sequences, roughly 12% occurring once. These same data were also listed under a study on yellow fever vaccine responses in identical twins.

Sequenced input: CD8+ T cells sorted from blood. All receptors derive from a woman aged 18-35 years in good health. CDR3s include the opening cysteine and the closing phenylalanine or tryptophan. A D gene is named only where the DNA matches it firmly. Size values are once, few and many counts, or a class for expanded clones, and some rows have none.

v_call	clone_size	j_call	d_call	cdr3_aa	cdr3_nt
TRBV7-9	NA	TRBJ2-7	TRBD2	CASSHGLAGVLGYEQYF	TGTGCCAGCAGCCACGGACTAGCGGGAGTTCTCGGCTACGAGCAGTACTTC
TRBV7-8	NA	TRBJ2-1	NA	CASSLRFQYNEQFF	TGTGCCAGCAGCTTACGTTTCCAGTACAATGAGCAGTTCTTC
TRBV4-1	many	TRBJ2-3	TRBD2	CASSLTAAGAATDTQYF	TGCGCCAGCAGCCTCACGGCCGCGGGAGCGGCCACAGATACGCAGTATTTT
TRBV10-2	few	TRBJ1-4	TRBD1	CASSEVFRGRNGKLFF	TGCGCCAGCAGTGAAGTTTTCAGGGGGCGAAACGGAAAACTGTTTTTT
TRBV28	few	TRBJ2-5	NA	CASSPPGHVQETQYF	TGTGCCAGCAGTCCTCCAGGACACGTACAAGAGACCCAGTACTTC
TRBV15	NA	TRBJ1-6	TRBD1	CATSRVGTGGSYSPLHF	TGTGCCACCAGCAGAGTAGGGACAGGGGGTAGTTATTCACCCCTCCACTTT
TRBV4-1	NA	TRBJ2-5	NA	CASSQTHSPQETQYF	TGCGCCAGCAGCCAAACACACAGCCCACAAGAGACCCAGTACTTC
TRBV7-8	NA	TRBJ1-4	TRBD1	CASSFEPTGNEKLFF	TGTGCCAGCAGCTTTGAGCCGACAGGGAATGAAAAACTGTTTTTT
TRBV27	few	TRBJ1-4	NA	CASSSLGGKLFF	TGTGCCAGCAGTTCCCTTGGGGGGAAACTGTTTTTT
TRBV12-3/TRBV12-4	many	TRBJ1-1	NA	CASSRNTEAFF	TGCGCCAGCAGCCGGAACACTGAAGCTTTCTTT
TRBV29-1	NA	TRBJ2-1	NA	CSVGGVVSSYNEQFF	TGCAGCGTTGGAGGGGTTGTGAGCTCCTACAATGAGCAGTTCTTC
TRBV20-1	few	TRBJ2-5	TRBD2	CSAREYGGESRHETQYF	TGCAGTGCTAGAGAGTACGGGGGGGAGTCACGGCATGAGACCCAGTACTTC
TRBV3-1	many	TRBJ2-1	NA	CASSPIGDPTYNEQFF	TGTGCCAGCAGCCCAATTGGGGACCCAACCTACAATGAGCAGTTCTTC
TRBV3-1	NA	TRBJ1-3	NA	CASSQVVLDLNSGNTIYF	TGTGCCAGCAGCCAAGTGGTATTGGACCTGAACTCTGGAAACACCATATATTTT
TRBV6-5	NA	TRBJ2-2	NA	CASSYTGTTNTGELFF	TGTGCCAGCAGTTACACCGGGACGACGAACACCGGGGAGCTGTTTTTT
TRBV7-9	NA	TRBJ2-2	NA	CASSRVIATGELFF	TGTGCCAGCAGCCGCGTTATTGCCACCGGGGAGCTGTTTTTT
TRBV3-1	NA	TRBJ1-2	NA	CASSQVGGYTF	TGTGCCAGCAGCCAAGTAGGGGGCTACACCTTC
TRBV2	few	TRBJ2-7	NA	CASNPSNGDWVYEQYF	TGTGCCAGCAACCCGAGTAACGGGGACTGGGTCTACGAGCAGTACTTC
TRBV5-6	NA	TRBJ1-2	NA	CASSLGSQGRDYGYTF	TGTGCCAGCAGCTTGGGGTCCCAGGGACGAGACTATGGCTACACCTTC
TRBV3-1	few	TRBJ1-2	NA	CASSPSSGYGYTF	TGTGCCAGCAGCCCGTCCTCCGGCTATGGCTACACCTTC
TRBV10-3	few	TRBJ2-2	NA	CAISEDSGELFF	TGTGCCATCAGTGAGGACAGCGGGGAGCTGTTTTTT
TRBV5-1	many	TRBJ2-3	NA	CASSFEDLRTDTQYF	TGCGCCAGCAGCTTCGAGGACTTACGCACAGATACGCAGTATTTT
TRBV25-1	NA	TRBJ2-5	NA	CASRASGYQQETQYF	TGTGCCAGCAGGGCCTCTGGGTATCAACAAGAGACCCAGTACTTC
TRBV5-6	NA	TRBJ2-1	NA	CASGLDLYNEQFF	TGTGCCAGCGGCTTAGACCTCTACAATGAGCAGTTCTTC
TRBV25-1	many	TRBJ2-1	TRBD2	CASSISGGAYNEQFF	TGTGCCAGCAGCATTAGCGGGGGAGCATACAATGAGCAGTTCTTC
TRBV5-1	NA	TRBJ1-2	TRBD1	CASSWTGSYGYTF	TGCGCCAGCAGCTGGACAGGGTCCTATGGCTACACCTTC
TRBV10-3	many	TRBJ2-3	NA	CAISVGETITDTQYF	TGTGCCATCAGTGTCGGCGAGACTATCACAGATACGCAGTATTTT
TRBV28	once	TRBJ2-7	NA	CASRTGEAGHSYEQYF	TGTGCCAGCAGGACAGGTGAAGCTGGCCATTCCTACGAGCAGTACTTC
TRBV28	few	TRBJ2-5	TRBD2	CASSQGTSFAETQYF	TGTGCCAGCAGTCAAGGGACTAGTTTCGCGGAGACCCAGTACTTC
TRBV6-2/TRBV6-3	NA	TRBJ2-1	NA	CASRDSEEFF	TGTGCCAGCAGGGACTCCGAGGAGTTCTTC
TRBV20-1	NA	TRBJ2-1	TRBD2	CSARVAGREYNEQFF	TGCAGTGCTAGGGTAGCGGGGAGGGAATACAATGAGCAGTTCTTC
TRBV20-1	few	TRBJ2-5	NA	CSARSDHQETQYF	TGCAGTGCTAGGTCGGACCACCAAGAGACCCAGTACTTC
TRBV7-9	many	TRBJ2-7	NA	CASSSDSIYEQYF	TGTGCCAGCAGCTCGGACAGCATCTACGAGCAGTACTTC
TRBV6-1	few	TRBJ1-5	NA	CASSDRGGNQPQHF	TGTGCCAGCAGTGATCGCGGGGGCAATCAGCCCCAGCATTTT